A selection of T cell receptor beta chains follows, all from one sample in a study of blood T cell repertoires in COVID-19. The data were produced by immunoSEQ multiplex PCR, yet TCRdb's version contains in-frame clones alone and is incomplete. The table lists 300,000 to 350,000 clones, 85% to 90% of them singletons, with approximately 4.5% in the top ten. Sequenced input: PBMCs or T cells enriched from blood (not recorded which). The source of these receptors is a woman aged 18-30 years with acute COVID-19. The CDR3 runs from the conserved cysteine through the conserved F or W. Each record gives: D gene, V gene, J gene, CDR3 DNA, CDR3 protein. The D gene is left open where the match is weak.

>.|TRBV6-2/TRBV6-3|TRBJ2-3
TGTGCCAGCAGTTACGTAGGGACTTCGGATACGCAGTATTTT
CASSYVGTSDTQYF
>TRBD1|TRBV20-1|TRBJ1-1
TGCAGTGCTAGTATTCAGGGACAGCTGAACACTGAAGCTTTCTTT
CSASIQGQLNTEAFF
>.|TRBV11-2|TRBJ2-7
TGTGCCAGCAGCGCCCGACTGGAAGACTGGGAGCAGTACTTC
CASSARLEDWEQYF
>TRBD2|TRBV7-3|TRBJ2-3
TGTGCCAGCAGCCACCCGGGGGGAAGCACAGATACGCAGTATTTT
CASSHPGGSTDTQYF
>TRBD1|TRBV9|TRBJ1-1
TGTGCCAGCAGCGTAGATCAGGGGGCCGGTGTTGCTTTCTTT
CASSVDQGAGVAFF
>TRBD1|TRBV27|TRBJ2-1
TGTGCCAGCACCCGGACAGGCCAATACAATGAGCAGTTCTTC
CASTRTGQYNEQFF
>.|TRBV7-9|TRBJ1-6
TGTGCCAGCAGCTTAGGGGCGGGGACTCCTAGTTCACCCCTCCACTTT
CASSLGAGTPSSPLHF
>.|TRBV20-1|TRBJ1-1
TGCAGTGCTACAGGGTATACTGAAGCTTTCTTT
CSATGYTEAFF
>.|TRBV18|TRBJ1-2
TGTGCCAGCTCACCAGCGACTGAATATGGCTACACCTTC
CASSPATEYGYTF
>.|TRBV11-3|TRBJ1-5
TGTGCCAGCAGCTTGGGTTGGGAGGATCAGCCCCAGCATTTT
CASSLGWEDQPQHF
>.|TRBV5-5|TRBJ1-1
TGTGCCAGCAGCTGGAGGAGGGACACTGAAGCTTTCTTT
CASSWRRDTEAFF
>TRBD1|TRBV5-1|TRBJ1-2
TGCGCCAGCAGCTTGGACAGGGGGCAGAGAGGCTACACCTTC
CASSLDRGQRGYTF
>TRBD1|TRBV9|TRBJ1-5
TGTGCCAGCAGCGGAGGGACAGGGGACAATCAGCCCCAGCATTTT
CASSGGTGDNQPQHF